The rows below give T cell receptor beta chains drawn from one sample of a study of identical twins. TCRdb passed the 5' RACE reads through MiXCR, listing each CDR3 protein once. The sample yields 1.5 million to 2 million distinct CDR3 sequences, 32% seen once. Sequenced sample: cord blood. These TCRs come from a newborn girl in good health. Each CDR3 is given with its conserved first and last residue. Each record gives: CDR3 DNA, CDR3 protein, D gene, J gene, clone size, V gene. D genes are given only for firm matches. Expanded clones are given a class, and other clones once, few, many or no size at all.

TGTGCCAGCAGGGTATCAGGGGCGGCTCAGCCCCAGCATTTT | CASRVSGAAQPQHF | . | TRBJ1-5 | . | TRBV2
TGTGCCAGCAGCCGGCCGGGACTAGCGGGAGTTAATGAGCAGTTCTTC | CASSRPGLAGVNEQFF | TRBD2 | TRBJ2-1 | . | TRBV3-1
TGTGCCAGCAGTTACACCTACGGGACAGATCAGCCCCAGCATTTT | CASSYTYGTDQPQHF | TRBD1 | TRBJ1-5 | . | TRBV6-5
TGTGCCAGCAGTAGCTTAAGCGGGAGCACAGGCACGCAGTATTTT | CASSSLSGSTGTQYF | TRBD2 | TRBJ2-3 | . | TRBV6-5
TGCAGTGCGGGCAGGTTCCAAGAGGCCCAGTACTTC | CSAGRFQEAQYF | . | TRBJ2-5 | . | TRBV20-1
TGCGCCAGCAGCTCGGATGGCTACCCAGGGTCGGAGCAGTACTTC | CASSSDGYPGSEQYF | . | TRBJ2-7 | . | TRBV5-1
TGTGCCAGCAGCCAAGCTGGGGGGGCCAAGAACACTGAAGCTTTCTTT | CASSQAGGAKNTEAFF | . | TRBJ1-1 | . | TRBV4-2
TGCAGTGCTGTACATAGCGAGAAAGAGACCCAGTACTTC | CSAVHSEKETQYF | . | TRBJ2-5 | . | TRBV20-1
TGTGCCAGCAGTTTCGGGCGGGTTGTTAGCACAGATACGGAGTATTTT | CASSFGRVVSTDTEYF | . | TRBJ2-3 | . | TRBV12-3/TRBV12-4
TGTGCCAGCAGCCAATCGGGCGGGGTACCCAAAAACATTCAGTACTTC | CASSQSGGVPKNIQYF | . | TRBJ2-4 | . | TRBV13
TGTGCCAGCAGCTTAGAGCGGGGGGCCACTTACAATGAGCAGTTCTTC | CASSLERGATYNEQFF | TRBD2 | TRBJ2-1 | . | TRBV7-2
TGTGCCAGCAGTATCACTAGGAACCAAGAGACCCAGTACTTC | CASSITRNQETQYF | . | TRBJ2-5 | many | TRBV12-3/TRBV12-4
TGCAGCGTTGATTTAGCGGGGGGTTACGAGCAGTACTTC | CSVDLAGGYEQYF | TRBD2 | TRBJ2-7 | few | TRBV29-1
TGTGCCAGCACCTTAGGGCTAGCGGGAGGTAGAGATACGCAGTATTTT | CASTLGLAGGRDTQYF | TRBD2 | TRBJ2-3 | . | TRBV12-3/TRBV12-4
TGTGCCAGCAGCCCGGTGTGGCACCCGGGGGTTCAAGAGACCCAGTACTTC | CASSPVWHPGVQETQYF | . | TRBJ2-5 | . | TRBV12-3/TRBV12-4
TGTGCCAGCAGCTTAGCATTGAGGCAGGGGGTCGACCCCTACGAGCAGTACTTC | CASSLALRQGVDPYEQYF | TRBD1 | TRBJ2-7 | . | TRBV7-6
TGCAGTGCTAGGCTACTCAGGGGGAAAGAGACCCAGTACTTC | CSARLLRGKETQYF | TRBD1 | TRBJ2-5 | . | TRBV20-1
TGTGCCAGCAGTTCATACGGGACTAAAGATTCAGGGACCCAGTACTTC | CASSSYGTKDSGTQYF | TRBD2 | TRBJ2-5 | . | TRBV28
TGTGCCAGCAGTTACCGACAGGGAGCAGATACGCAGTATTTT | CASSYRQGADTQYF | TRBD1 | TRBJ2-3 | many | TRBV12-3/TRBV12-4
TGCGCCAGCACCACGGCTAGCACAGATACGCAGTATTTT | CASTTASTDTQYF | . | TRBJ2-3 | . | TRBV5-1
TGTGCCAGCAGTGTGTACAAGGGCACTGAAGCTTTCTTT | CASSVYKGTEAFF | . | TRBJ1-1 | . | TRBV6-1
TGTGCCAGCAGTGAAAATCCCGGGGGCAGGGAAAAGTATTTT | CASSENPGGREKYF | . | TRBJ2-3 | . | TRBV6-1
TGTGCCAGCAATCCTTTCCCCGGACAGGGCGCTGAAGCTTTCTTT | CASNPFPGQGAEAFF | TRBD1 | TRBJ1-1 | few | TRBV12-3/TRBV12-4
TGTGCCAGCAGGGAGACAGGGGGCAATCAGCCCCAGCATTTT | CASRETGGNQPQHF | TRBD1 | TRBJ1-5 | . | TRBV2
TGTGCCAGCAGCCAGGTTGTCAGGTACAATGAGCAGTTCTTC | CASSQVVRYNEQFF | . | TRBJ2-1 | . | TRBV14
TGTGCCAGCAGTTACGAGAACTATGGCTACACCTTC | CASSYENYGYTF | . | TRBJ1-2 | many | TRBV6-2/TRBV6-3
TGTGCCAGCAGCTTTGGGCTGGATTCCTACGAGCAGTACTTC | CASSFGLDSYEQYF | . | TRBJ2-7 | few | TRBV7-9
TGCGCCAGCAGCTTGGTGGTCGGGACTAGCAGGTGGGGGGTCTACAATGAGCAGTTCTTC | CASSLVVGTSRWGVYNEQFF | TRBD2 | TRBJ2-1 | . | TRBV5-1
TGTGCCAGCAGTTTATATGCTTATAACAATGAGCAGTTCTTC | CASSLYAYNNEQFF | . | TRBJ2-1 | few | TRBV28
TGTGCCAGCAGTGGGACAGGGGAGCAGTTCTTC | CASSGTGEQFF | TRBD1 | TRBJ2-1 | few | TRBV12-3/TRBV12-4
TGCAGCGTTGAAGCGGCAGGGGTTGAAAAACTGTTTTTT | CSVEAAGVEKLFF | . | TRBJ1-4 | . | TRBV29-1
TGTGCCAGCAGCTTAGTCCCCACAGGGAGCTCCTACGAGCAGTACTTC | CASSLVPTGSSYEQYF | . | TRBJ2-7 | once | TRBV7-2
TGTGCCACCAGTTGGTCAGGGAGTTTTGGAGATACGCAGTATTTT | CATSWSGSFGDTQYF | . | TRBJ2-3 | . | TRBV24-1
TGCAGTGCTAGAAAGTTTCGGACAGGGGGCAAGGAGACCCAGTACTTC | CSARKFRTGGKETQYF | TRBD1 | TRBJ2-5 | . | TRBV20-1
TGTGCCAGCAGCCCGAATCTCCACGAGCAGTACTTC | CASSPNLHEQYF | . | TRBJ2-7 | . | TRBV3-1
TGCGCCAGCAGCCGGACTAGTTTGGAGACCCAGTACTTC | CASSRTSLETQYF | TRBD2 | TRBJ2-5 | . | TRBV5-1
TGCAGCGTTGAAGCCCAGGGGGAAAATGAGCAGTACTTC | CSVEAQGENEQYF | TRBD1 | TRBJ2-5 | few | TRBV29-1
TGCGCCAGCAGCCCTAATCGAGCGGGAGAGATCACCGGGGAGCTGTTTTTT | CASSPNRAGEITGELFF | TRBD2 | TRBJ2-2 | . | TRBV5-1
TGTGCCAGCAGTTTGGACAGGTGGGGGGCTGAAGCTTTCTTT | CASSLDRWGAEAFF | TRBD1 | TRBJ1-1 | . | TRBV12-3/TRBV12-4
TGCGCCAGCAGCCAAGCCTCGGGGGCGAATCAGCCCCAGCATTTT | CASSQASGANQPQHF | . | TRBJ1-5 | . | TRBV4-1
TGTGCCAGCAGCGCCACCGGACTAGCGCCACACAATGAGCAGTACTTC | CASSATGLAPHNEQYF | TRBD2 | TRBJ2-7 | . | TRBV28